The clone carrying this TCR beta chain has at least ten counts. Its specificity is not known. For TCR beta, libraries came from quantitative 5'-RACE with molecular barcodes. A single record per CDR3 protein comes from TCRdb applying MiXCR to the 5' RACE reads. The data hold 190,000 or so distinct CDR3 sequences, with about 13% observed a single time. The sample is drawn from a study of CD8 T cells in ankylosing spondylitis. Points from the study as a whole: The disease-linked clones had a CD8+ phenotype and low blood frequencies.

This clonotype was sampled from a male donor with ankylosing spondylitis or in good health (not recorded which). The sequenced material came from blood, either unsorted or a sorted T cell fraction (not recorded which).

CDR3 region: CASSLSQQLSSYEQYF. In nucleotides, the CDR3 is TGTGCCAGCAGTTTAAGTCAACAACTGAGCTCCTACGAGCAGTACTTC. This chain uses TRBV12-3 or TRBV12-4 with TRBJ2-7; D unclear. V lost 2 bases to trimming and J lost 0 bases, with 14 bases between them. CDR3 length: 16 residues.